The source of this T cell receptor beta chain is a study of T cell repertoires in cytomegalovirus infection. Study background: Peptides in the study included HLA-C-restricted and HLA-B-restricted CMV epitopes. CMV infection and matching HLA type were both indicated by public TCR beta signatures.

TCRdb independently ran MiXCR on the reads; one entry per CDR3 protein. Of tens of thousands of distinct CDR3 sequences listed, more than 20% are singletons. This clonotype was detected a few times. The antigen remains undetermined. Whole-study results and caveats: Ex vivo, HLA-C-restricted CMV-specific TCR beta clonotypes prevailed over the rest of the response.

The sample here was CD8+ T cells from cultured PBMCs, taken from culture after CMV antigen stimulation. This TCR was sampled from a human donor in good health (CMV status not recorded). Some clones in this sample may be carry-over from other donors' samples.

The CDR3 DNA sequence: TGTGCCAGCAGCTCCGCCGTGACAGGGGATGGCTACACCTTC. Translating gives CASSSAVTGDGYTF. The J gene is TRBJ1-2, the V gene TRBV7-6; TRBD1 matches at 8 bases. This CDR3 is 14 amino acids long. V gave up 4 bases and J gave up 6 bases; unmatched junction bases: 7. Per the germline V gene, CDR1 is SGHVS and CDR2 is FNYEAQ.